The rows below give T cell receptor beta chains drawn from one sample of a study of OX40 agonist ivuxolimab in advanced cancers. Sequencing used immunoSEQ multiplex PCR; TCRdb keeps in-frame clones, though not all of them. The sample lists 95,000 to 150,000 clones; roughly 95% were seen once. This sample comprised CD4+ or CD8+ T cells sorted from blood, obtained in a trial of the OX40 agonist ivuxolimab. All receptors derive from an adult with an advanced solid tumor such as melanoma, head and neck, liver or kidney cancer. CDR3s leave out the opening cysteine and the closing phenylalanine or tryptophan.

j_call,v_call,cdr3_aa
TRBJ2-5,TRBV10-3,AISPLRDSQETQY
TRBJ1-1,TRBV5-1,ASSLAGGDTEAF
TRBJ2-1,TRBV29-1,SVEEIAGGNYNEQF
TRBJ1-5,TRBV7-2,ASSLADRQPQH
TRBJ2-1,TRBV2,ASIRDTSFNNEQF
TRBJ1-2,TRBV7-6,ASSLGLLSGYT
TRBJ1-5,TRBV19,ASGSITRAGSQPQH
TRBJ1-1,TRBV6-6,ASSYSAGQSNTEAF
TRBJ1-2,TRBV19,ASSIGTLDNYGYT
TRBJ1-5,TRBV6-5,ASRGPGDMPQH
TRBJ1-3,TRBV30,AWTSGVGNTIY
TRBJ2-7,TRBV27,ASSPPDSLYEQY
TRBJ1-1,TRBV29-1,SVGENTVSNTEAF
TRBJ1-2,TRBV5-6,ASSFQQSSIGYT
TRBJ2-5,TRBV7-2,ASSPPPRGSGETQY